The 19 T cell receptor beta chains below were found in one sample sequenced in a study of regulatory T cells in long-lasting Graves disease. Time point denoted: persistent/refractory GD, antithyroid drugs over 5 years with positive TRAb. PBMC-derived RNA was used for the TCR library. Arm-PCR of CDR3 regions and iRepertoire HTBI primers were used to build TCR beta libraries. TCRdb processed the multiplex PCR reads anew with MiXCR; each CDR3 protein has one entry. The table lists around 460,000 distinct CDR3 sequences, approximately 23% of them singletons, with around 13% in the top ten. The sample in question was peripheral blood mononuclear cells (PBMCs), obtained when the disease was refractory, from a patient treated with antithyroid drugs. These receptors were obtained from a female donor with Graves disease.

This clonotype was counted ten times or more. This rearrangement joins TRBV6-1 to TRBJ2-3, with D hard to call. Germline V gives CDR1 MNHNS, CDR2 SASEGT. This CDR3 spans 13 amino acids. Trimming left V 3 bases short and J 4 bases short, with 8 bases between. The DNA for the CDR3 is TGTGCCAGCAGTGAGACTGAAGCAGATACGCAGTATTTT. It specifies CASSETEADTQYF.

This clonotype was seen many times. V and J are TRBV3-1 and TRBJ1-4; D gene ambiguous. The CDR3 loop spans 16 amino acids. Trimming left V 4 bases short and J 8 bases short, with 20 bases between. Germline assignment: CDR1 LGHDT and CDR2 YNNKEL (reference sequence). CDR3 in DNA: TGTGCCAGCAGCCCCCGACCCCGGACGGATTACGAAAAACTGTTTTTT. This codes for CASSPRPRTDYEKLFF.

The chain combines TRBV19 with TRBJ1-2; unclear D gene. Looked up from germline, CDR1 is LNHDA and CDR2 is SQIVND (reference sequence). This CDR3 is built from 13 residues. V was shortened by 4 bases and J by 9 bases, with 15 bases between the two germline ends. CDR3 in amino acids: CASSTPASVRYTF. CDR3 nucleotide sequence: TGTGCCAGTAGTACCCCGGCCTCAGTTCGCTACACCTTC.

This clonotype came up many times. This sequence joins TRBV7-3 and TRBJ1-5; 8 nucleotides align to TRBD1. This CDR3 contains 17 residues. Germline CDR1 SGHTA, CDR2 FQGTGA. The V and J ends lost 4 bases and 5 bases, in that order; junction bases with no gene match: 13. DNA of the CDR3: TGTGCCAGCAGCTCCCAAGATTGGACAGGGCCTTATCAGCCCCAGCATTTT. It codes for CASSSQDWTGPYQPQHF.

The chain is built from TRBV28 and TRBJ1-1; a weak D match, TRBD1 (5 bases). The CDR3 length is 15 residues. V shed 3 bases and J shed 5 bases, with 16 bases lying between them. The germline V gene encodes CDR1 MDHEN and CDR2 SYDVKM. The CDR3 sequence is CASSFSGRGETEAFF. The CDR3 DNA follows: TGTGCCAGCAGTTTTAGTGGACGGGGGGAAACTGAAGCTTTCTTT.

This clonotype appeared many times. The rearrangement uses TRBV12-3 or TRBV12-4 and TRBJ1-5; D is uncertain. Trimming left V 5 bases short and J 0 bases short, with 17 bases between. The CDR3 length is 17 residues. For the CDR3, the DNA is TGTGCCAGCAGTCCGCTCTCCCGAGATTATAGCAATCAGCCCCAGCATTTT. It translates to CASSPLSRDYSNQPQHF.

This clonotype was seen a handful of times. The chain uses TRBV29-1 and TRBJ2-1, with D tentatively TRBD1 or TRBD2 (5 bases each). V lost 2 bases, J lost 9 bases, and 14 bases lay in between. CDR1 is SQVTM and CDR2 is ANQGSEA in the germline V gene. The CDR3 sequence is 13 residues long. As DNA, the CDR3 is TGCAGCGTTGAACAGGACCCTGGGGGTGAGCAGTTCTTC. It specifies CSVEQDPGGEQFF.

This clonotype was detected ten times or more. The CDR3 nucleotides read TGTGCCAGCACCCCTAGCGGTTTACAAGAGACCCAGTACTTC. Protein product: CASTPSGLQETQYF. The J gene is TRBJ2-5, the V gene TRBV7-2; 7 bases align to TRBD2. This CDR3 spans 14 amino acids. V lost 7 bases, J lost 2 bases, and 7 bases stayed unmatched. Germline V lookup: CDR1 SGHTA, CDR2 FQGNSA.

This clonotype showed up just a few times. The chain employs TRBV7-6 and TRBJ2-7, with a weak D call TRBD2 (7 bases). Trimming took 5 bases from V and 4 from J, leaving 21 bases between them. Germline loops: CDR1 SGHVS, CDR2 FNYEAQ. The CDR3 totals 16 residues. This CDR3 reads CASSIGRGADNYEQYF. CDR3 coding DNA: TGTGCCAGCAGCATAGGTCGGGGGGCTGATAATTACGAGCAGTACTTC. The variable domain in full, completed from reference TRBV7-6 and TRBJ2-7, reads GAGVSQSPRYKVTKRGQDVALRCDPISGHVSLYWYRQALGQGPEFLTYFNYEAQQDKSGLPNDRFSAERPEGSISTLTIQRTEQRDSAMYRCASSIGRGADNYEQYFGPGTRLTVT.

This clonotype has a count of ten or more. The V gene is TRBV7-2, the J gene TRBJ2-4; D is perhaps TRBD2 (6 bases). The germline CDR1 and CDR2 sequences are SGHTA and FQGNSA. The CDR3 has 20 residues. V lost 4 bases to trimming and J lost 5 bases, with 30 bases between them. CDR3 nucleotide sequence: TGTGCCAGCAGCTCATACCCTTTGGGACGGGGGATTGGTGTGCAAAACATTCAGTACTTC. This gives the protein CASSSYPLGRGIGVQNIQYF.

The chain uses TRBV10-3 and TRBJ1-1, with D possibly matching TRBD1 (5 bases). With 2 bases removed from V and 4 bases from J, the gap between germline ends came to 17 bases. CDR3 length: 16 residues. CDR1 ENHRY and CDR2 SYGVKD come from the germline V gene. The CDR3 nucleotides are TGTGCCATCAGTGAGGGGGGTTCTCCCATGAGCACTGAAGCTTTCTTT. It encodes CAISEGGSPMSTEAFF.

This clonotype appeared many times. The chain employs TRBV11-1 and TRBJ1-2; D is uncertain. The CDR3 has 13 residues. The V gene's germline CDR1 is SGHAT and CDR2 FQDESV (reference sequence). V dropped 3 bases and J dropped 4 bases, with 9 bases sitting between them. CDR3 sequence (DNA): TGTGCCAGCAGCTTCACAGATTTCTATGGCTACACCTTC. This translates into CASSFTDFYGYTF. Variable domain in full (rest from reference TRBV11-1 and TRBJ1-2): EAEVAQSPRYKITEKSQAVAFWCDPISGHATLYWYRQILGQGPELLVQFQDESVVDDSQLPKDRFSAERLKGVDSTLKIQPAELGDSAMYLCASSFTDFYGYTFGSGTRLTVV.

About this clonotype itself: Compared with germline, one end of the junction differs, possibly owing to a read error. The rearrangement joins TRBV19 to TRBJ2-4, with D perhaps TRBD2 (6 bases). The CDR3 length is 14 residues. Germline V lookup: CDR1 LNHDA, CDR2 SQIVND (reference sequence). The CDR3 DNA is TGTGCCAGTAGTATTCAGGCGGGGAAAAACACTCAGTACTTC. Residues: CASSIQAGKNTQYF.

This chain uses TRBV11-2 with TRBJ1-3, with 10 positions matching TRBD1. Losses at the gene ends were 5 bases for V and 3 bases for J; bases not matched to a gene: 4. Germline V gene data show CDR1 as SGHAT and CDR2 as FQNNGV. The CDR3 is 15 amino acids. As DNA, the CDR3 is TGTGCCAGCAGCCCGGGACAGGGGTATGGAAACACCATATATTTT. Residues: CASSPGQGYGNTIYF.

This clonotype was picked up many times. The chain couples TRBV3-1 to TRBJ2-5, with TRBD2 identical over 8 bases. V dropped 5 bases and J dropped 1; count of bases not matched to a gene: 3. CDR1 is LGHDT, CDR2 YNNKEL, per germline (reference sequence). This CDR3 is 14 amino acids long. In nucleotides, the CDR3 is TGTGCCAGCAGCATCAGCGGGGGCCAAGAGACCCAGTACTTC. Its translation is CASSISGGQETQYF.

The table lists this clonotype with many counts. The V and J genes are TRBV28 and TRBJ1-2, with TRBD1 matching over 11 bases. The germline gives CDR1 MDHEN, CDR2 SYDVKM. The V and J ends lost 3 bases and 0 bases, in that order; junction bases with no gene match: 15. This CDR3 spans 20 amino acids. This CDR3 reads CASSFIRRDRGIGANYGYTF. The CDR3 DNA reads as TGTGCCAGCAGTTTCATACGAAGGGACAGGGGGATCGGGGCTAACTATGGCTACACCTTC.

With respect to this clonotype: A much larger clone differs by one base, so this may be a read error. The chain's CDR3 is CATGRDAGSYGYTF. The CDR3 DNA reads TGTGCCACCGGCAGAGATGCAGGGAGCTATGGCTACACCTTC. The rearrangement links TRBV15 to TRBJ1-2; D is perhaps TRBD1 (5 bases). The CDR3 sequence is 14 residues long. Germline V gives CDR1 LNHNV, CDR2 YYDKDF (reference sequence).

The chain joins TRBV5-1 to TRBJ2-5; D gene ambiguous. The CDR3 sequence is 16 residues long. Germline CDR1 and CDR2: SGHRS and YFSETQ. V lost 0 bases to trimming and J lost 5 bases, with 17 bases between them. The CDR3 sequence: CASSLGPDSSRETQYF. CDR3 coding DNA: TGCGCCAGCAGCTTGGGCCCAGATAGCTCCCGGGAGACCCAGTACTTC.

The rearrangement links TRBV3-1 to TRBJ2-5; a possible D gene is TRBD2 (5 bases). Germline V gene sequence: CDR1 LGHDT, CDR2 YNNKEL (reference sequence). The CDR3 consists of 14 residues. The V end lost 0 bases, the J end lost 4 bases, and 9 bases lay between the germline ends. The CDR3 bases are TGTGCCAGCAGCCAAGATACGGGGAGAGAGACCCAGTACTTC. Protein product: CASSQDTGRETQYF.